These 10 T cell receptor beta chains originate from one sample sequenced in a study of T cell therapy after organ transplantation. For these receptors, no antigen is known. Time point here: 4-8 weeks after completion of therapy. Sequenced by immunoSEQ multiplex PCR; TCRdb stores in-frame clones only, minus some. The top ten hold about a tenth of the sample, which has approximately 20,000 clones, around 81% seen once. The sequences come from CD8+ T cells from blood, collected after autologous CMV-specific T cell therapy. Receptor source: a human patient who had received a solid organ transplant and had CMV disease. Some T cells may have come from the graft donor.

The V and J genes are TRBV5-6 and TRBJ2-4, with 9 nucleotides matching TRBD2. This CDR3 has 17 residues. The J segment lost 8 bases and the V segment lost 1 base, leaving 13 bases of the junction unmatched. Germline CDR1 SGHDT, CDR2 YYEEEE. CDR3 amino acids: CASSLMRGGQSDHIQYF. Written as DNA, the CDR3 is TGTGCCAGCAGCTTGATGCGGGGGGGCCAATCGGATCACATTCAGTACTTC.

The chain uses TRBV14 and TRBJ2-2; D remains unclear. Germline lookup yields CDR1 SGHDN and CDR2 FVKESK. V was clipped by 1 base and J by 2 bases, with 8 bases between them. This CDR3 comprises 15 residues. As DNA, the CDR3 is TGTGCCAGCAGCCAAGGGCCTTATAACACCGGGGAGCTGTTTTTT. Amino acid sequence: CASSQGPYNTGELFF. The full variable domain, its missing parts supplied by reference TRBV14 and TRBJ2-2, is EAGVTQFPSHSVIEKGQTVTLRCDPISGHDNLYWYRRVMGKEIKFLLHFVKESKQDESGMPNNRFLAERTGGTYSTLKVQPAELEDSGVYFCASSQGPYNTGELFFGEGSRLTVL.

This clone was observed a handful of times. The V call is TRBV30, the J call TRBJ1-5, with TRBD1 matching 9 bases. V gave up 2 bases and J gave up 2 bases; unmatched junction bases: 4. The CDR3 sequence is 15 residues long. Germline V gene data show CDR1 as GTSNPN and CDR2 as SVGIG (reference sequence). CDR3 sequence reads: CAWSQQGAGNQPQHF. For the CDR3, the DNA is TGTGCCTGGAGTCAACAGGGGGCCGGCAATCAGCCCCAGCATTTT.

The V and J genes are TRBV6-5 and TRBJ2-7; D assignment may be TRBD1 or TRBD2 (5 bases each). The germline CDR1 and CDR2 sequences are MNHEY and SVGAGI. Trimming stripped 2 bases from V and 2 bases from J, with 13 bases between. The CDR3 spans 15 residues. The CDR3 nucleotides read TGTGCCAGCAGTTACGCCACGGGGCGCGCCTACGAGCAGTACTTC. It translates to CASSYATGRAYEQYF.

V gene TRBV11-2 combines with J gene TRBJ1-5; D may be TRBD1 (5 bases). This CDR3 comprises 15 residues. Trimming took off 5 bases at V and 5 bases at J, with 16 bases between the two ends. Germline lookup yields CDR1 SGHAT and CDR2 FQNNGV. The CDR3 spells CASSPYTGFDQPQHF. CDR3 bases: TGTGCCAGCAGCCCCTACACAGGCTTTGATCAGCCCCAGCATTTT.

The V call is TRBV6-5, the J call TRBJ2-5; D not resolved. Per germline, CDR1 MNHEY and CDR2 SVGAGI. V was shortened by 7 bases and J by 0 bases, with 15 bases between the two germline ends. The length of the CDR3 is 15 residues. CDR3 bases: TGTGCCAGCAACTTAACACCGGAAGACCAAGAGACCCAGTACTTC. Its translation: CASNLTPEDQETQYF.

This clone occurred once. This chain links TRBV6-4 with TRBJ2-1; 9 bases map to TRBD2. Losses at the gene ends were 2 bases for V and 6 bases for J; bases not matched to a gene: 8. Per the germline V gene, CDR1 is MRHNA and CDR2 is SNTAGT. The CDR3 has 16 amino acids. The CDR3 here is CASSDGGGAGGNEQFF. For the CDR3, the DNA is TGTGCCAGCAGTGACGGCGGGGGGGCCGGTGGCAATGAGCAGTTCTTC.

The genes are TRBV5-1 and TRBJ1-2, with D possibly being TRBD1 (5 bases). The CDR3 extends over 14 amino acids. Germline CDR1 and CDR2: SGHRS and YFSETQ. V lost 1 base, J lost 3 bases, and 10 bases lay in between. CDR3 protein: CASSLRQLDYGYTF. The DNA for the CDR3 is TGCGCCAGCAGCTTGAGACAGTTAGACTATGGCTACACCTTC.

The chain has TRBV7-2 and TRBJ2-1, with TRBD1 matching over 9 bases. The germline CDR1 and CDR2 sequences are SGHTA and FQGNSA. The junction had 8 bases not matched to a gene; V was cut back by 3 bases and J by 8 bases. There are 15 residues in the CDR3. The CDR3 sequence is CASSLANRGLDEQFF. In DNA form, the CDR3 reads TGTGCCAGCAGCTTGGCCAACAGGGGGCTCGATGAGCAGTTCTTC. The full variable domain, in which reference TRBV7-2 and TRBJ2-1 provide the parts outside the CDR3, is GAGVSQSPSNKVTEKGKDVELRCDPISGHTALYWYRQSLGQGLEFLIYFQGNSAPDKSGLPSDRFSAERTGGSVSTLTIQRTQQEDSAVYLCASSLANRGLDEQFFGPGTRLTVL.

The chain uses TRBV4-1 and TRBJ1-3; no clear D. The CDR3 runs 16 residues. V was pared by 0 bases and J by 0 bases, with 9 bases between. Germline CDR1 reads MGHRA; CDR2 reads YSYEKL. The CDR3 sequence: CASSQDPLRSGNTIYF. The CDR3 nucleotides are TGCGCCAGCAGCCAAGATCCACTACGCTCTGGAAACACCATATATTTT.